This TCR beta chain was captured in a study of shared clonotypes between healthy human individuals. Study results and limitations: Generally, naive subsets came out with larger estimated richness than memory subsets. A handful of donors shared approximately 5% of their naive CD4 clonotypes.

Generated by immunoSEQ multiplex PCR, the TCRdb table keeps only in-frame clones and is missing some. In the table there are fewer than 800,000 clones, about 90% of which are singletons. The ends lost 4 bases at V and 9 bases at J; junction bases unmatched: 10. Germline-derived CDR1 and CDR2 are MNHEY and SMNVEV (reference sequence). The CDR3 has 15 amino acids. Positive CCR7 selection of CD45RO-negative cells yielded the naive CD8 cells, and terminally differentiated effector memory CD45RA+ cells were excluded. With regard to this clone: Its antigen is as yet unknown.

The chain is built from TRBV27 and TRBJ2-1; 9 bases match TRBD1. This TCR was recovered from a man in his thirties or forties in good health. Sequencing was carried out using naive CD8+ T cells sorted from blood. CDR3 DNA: TGTGCCAGCAGTTCCCCGGGACAGGGTTCTAGTGAGCAGTTCTTC. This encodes CASSSPGQGSSEQFF.